This TCR beta chain was sequenced in a study of OX40 agonist ivuxolimab in advanced cancers. Across the study: Eligibility rules accepted prior anti-PD-1, anti-PD-L1 or anti-CTLA-4 therapy, and around 38% had some. Three patients showed partial responses: one hepatocellular carcinoma and two cutaneous melanoma cases.

Profiling relied on immunoSEQ multiplex PCR, and the TCRdb table lists in-frame clones only, not all of them. The table lists about 110,000 clones, about nine tenths of them singletons. Study-wide findings and caveats: The study observed clonal expansion of CD4+ and CD8+ blood T cells by week 6 at 0.1 to 3.0 mg/kg.

Note on this clone: Its cognate antigen is unknown.

J was trimmed by 4 bases and V by 0 bases; bases with no gene match: 2. In germline, CDR1 is SGHDT, CDR2 YYEEEE. This CDR3 has 14 amino acids. The V call is TRBV5-6, the J call TRBJ2-5; 8 bases line up with TRBD1. This TCR was sampled from an adult with an advanced solid tumor such as melanoma, head and neck, liver or kidney cancer. The sample here was CD4+ or CD8+ T cells sorted from blood, taken in a trial of the OX40 agonist ivuxolimab. The CDR3 DNA follows: TGTGCCAGCAGCTTGGAGACAGGGGCAGAGACCCAGTACTTC. The encoded protein is CASSLETGAETQYF.